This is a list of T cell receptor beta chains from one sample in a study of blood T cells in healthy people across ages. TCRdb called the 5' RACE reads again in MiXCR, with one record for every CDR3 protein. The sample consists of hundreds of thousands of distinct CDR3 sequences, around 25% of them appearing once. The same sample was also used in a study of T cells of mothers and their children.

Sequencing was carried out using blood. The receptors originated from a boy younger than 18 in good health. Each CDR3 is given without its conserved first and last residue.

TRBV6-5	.	ASRRTLSTDTQH
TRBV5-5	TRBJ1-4	AGSLSWTSATNEKLF
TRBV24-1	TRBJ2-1	ATSDTRQGRYEQF
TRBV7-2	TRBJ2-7	ASSFRQVGYEQY
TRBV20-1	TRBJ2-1	SAGDDSYNEQF
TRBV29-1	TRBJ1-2	SARTALDYGYT
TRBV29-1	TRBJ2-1	SGIKNNEQF
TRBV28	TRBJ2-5	ASKPAGFDETQY
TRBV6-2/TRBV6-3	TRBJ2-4	ASSSGTSGVKNIQY
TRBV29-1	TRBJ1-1	SVEGGAGQGKAF
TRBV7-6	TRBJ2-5	ASSLPGTSEYQETQY
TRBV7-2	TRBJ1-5	ASRPGGSNQPQH
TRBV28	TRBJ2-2	ASSLTARQTNTGELF
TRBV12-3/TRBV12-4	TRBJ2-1	ANSSGLNEQF
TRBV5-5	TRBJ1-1	ASSLTLGRAF
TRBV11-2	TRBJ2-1	ASSPRLAGAIRNEQF
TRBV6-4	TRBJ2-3	ASSDSGGWTDTQY
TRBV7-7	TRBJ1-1	ASLAMNTEAF
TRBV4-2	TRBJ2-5	ASSPGTGVGLGETQY
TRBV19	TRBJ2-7	ASRAGLEQY
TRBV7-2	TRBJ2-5	ASSLAPVTGGGRRETQY
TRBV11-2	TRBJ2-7	ASSLGLGNYEQY
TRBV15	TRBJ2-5	ATSRAGWTETQY
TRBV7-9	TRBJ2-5	ASSLVTSGGQETQY
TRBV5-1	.	ASSRGQGAVPYEQY
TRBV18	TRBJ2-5	ASSPQSVWTSVSSQETQY
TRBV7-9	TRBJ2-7	ASSRNSDEQY
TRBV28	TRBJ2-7	ASSLSGGSNSYEQY
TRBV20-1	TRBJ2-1	SARDLSGSNEQF
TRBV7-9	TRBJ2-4	ASSLVGGDIQY
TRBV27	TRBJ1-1	ASSLMGGNTEAF
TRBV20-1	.	SAPGGGYEQY
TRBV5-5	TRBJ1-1	ASSLGQGRDEAF
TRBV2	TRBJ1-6	ASGQGDSPLH